The 10 T cell receptor beta chains below all came from one sample that was sequenced in a study of blood T cell repertoires in COVID-19 (dated by TCRdb to the early 2020s). The library was prepared using the immunoSEQ multiplex PCR assay. In TCRdb, the immuneACCESS table is reduced to in-frame sequences with V and J assigned. These tables do not hold every clone; where another copy was compared, an unresolved V gene accounts for under half, and the others remain unexplained. The sample data list around 250,000 clones, and over 75% of these were observed just once. Over 1.5% of the sample belongs to the ten largest clones. The sample was PBMCs or T cells enriched from blood (not recorded which). All receptors come from a woman aged 45-59 years who had recovered from COVID-19.

The chain combines TRBV7-9 with TRBJ1-1; D remains ambiguous. CDR1 is SEHNR, CDR2 FQNEAQ, per germline (reference sequence). Trimming shortened V by 3 bases and J by 6 bases, and 11 bases separated the two germline ends. The CDR3 spans 13 residues. The DNA for the CDR3 is TGTGCCAGCAGCTTGGCGGGTGGGCCTGAAGCTTTCTTT. Protein product: CASSLAGGPEAFF.

The J gene is TRBJ2-7, the V gene TRBV10-1, with 9 bases lining up with TRBD1. This CDR3 has 17 residues. V shed 2 bases, J shed 3 bases, and the junction held 11 bases outside the gene matches. Per germline, CDR1 WNHNN and CDR2 SYGVQD (reference sequence). DNA for the CDR3: TGCGCCAGCAGTGAGACCCTCAGACAGGGGGGCCACTACGAGCAGTACTTC. The encoded protein is CASSETLRQGGHYEQYF.

V is TRBV28 and J is TRBJ2-7; D gene unclear. CDR3 length: 11 amino acids. CDR1 and CDR2 from the germline V gene are MDHEN and SYDVKM. Trimming pared 4 bases from V and 3 bases from J, leaving 4 bases between. Written as DNA, the CDR3 is TGTGCCAGCAGTTCCCTCTACGAGCAGTACTTC. This translates into CASSSLYEQYF.

V usage is TRBV2 and J usage is TRBJ1-5; D uncertain. The V gene's germline CDR1 is SNHLY and CDR2 FYNNEI. Deletions cut 3 bases from V and 7 bases from J, with 10 bases between. This CDR3 is 13 amino acids long. Here the CDR3 DNA reads TGTGCCAGCAGTGAGCGGGGAGGACAGCCCCAGCATTTT. Its translation is CASSERGGQPQHF.

V gene TRBV12-3 or TRBV12-4 combines with J gene TRBJ1-2, with D perhaps TRBD1 (6 bases). Trimming left V 7 bases short and J 4 bases short, with 10 bases between. This CDR3 has 12 residues. CDR3 bases: TGTGCCAGCACAGGACAGCCCTATGGCTACACCTTC. The encoded protein is CASTGQPYGYTF.

CDR3 DNA: TGTGCCAGCAGTTTAGACAGGGGGGACACTGAAGCTTTCTTT. Amino acids: CASSLDRGDTEAFF. The gene calls are TRBV28 and TRBJ1-1, with 9 positions matching TRBD1. The V gene's germline CDR1 is MDHEN and CDR2 SYDVKM. The CDR3 contains 14 residues. J lost 3 bases, V lost 2 bases, and 1 base had no gene match.

V is TRBV2 and J is TRBJ2-1; the match to TRBD2 covers 7 bases. The germline V gene has CDR1 SNHLY and CDR2 FYNNEI. Unmatched junction bases numbered 8, after V lost 7 bases and J lost 8 bases. The length of the CDR3 is 13 residues. The CDR3 DNA reads TGTGCCAGCAATCTAGCGGAGGTGGATGAGCAGTTCTTC. Amino acids: CASNLAEVDEQFF. The complete variable domain, with remaining parts taken from reference TRBV2 and TRBJ2-1, reads EPEVTQTPSHQVTQMGQEVILRCVPISNHLYFYWYRQILGQKVEFLVSFYNNEISEKSEIFDDQFSVERPDGSNFTLKIRSTKLEDSAMYFCASNLAEVDEQFFGPGTRLTVL.

The V gene is TRBV15, the J gene TRBJ2-5; D is possibly TRBD2 (5 bases). V lost 1 base to trimming and J lost 5 bases, with 8 bases between them. CDR1 and CDR2 from the germline V gene are LNHNV and YYDKDF (reference sequence). There are 13 residues in the CDR3. CDR3 in DNA: TGTGCCACCAGCAGAGGTGGGGAGGAGACCCAGTACTTC. Translated, it gives CATSRGGEETQYF.

The CDR3 here is CASSHPPTGNTEAFF. The CDR3 DNA follows: TGCGCCAGCAGCCACCCGCCGACAGGGAACACTGAAGCTTTCTTT. The chain recombines TRBV4-1 with TRBJ1-1; possibly TRBD1 for D (6 bases). The CDR3 has 15 amino acids. Trimming took 3 bases from V and 1 from J, leaving 12 bases between them. Germline V lookup: CDR1 MGHRA, CDR2 YSYEKL.

This clone came up once. V gene TRBV6-5 combines with J gene TRBJ1-5; 7 nucleotides match TRBD1. Germline V gives CDR1 MNHEY, CDR2 SVGAGI. V was pared by 6 bases and J by 0 bases, with 5 bases of the junction left unmatched. CDR3 length: 15 residues. The CDR3 here is CASSWTGNSNQPQHF. CDR3 nucleotide sequence: TGTGCCAGCAGCTGGACAGGAAATAGCAATCAGCCCCAGCATTTT.